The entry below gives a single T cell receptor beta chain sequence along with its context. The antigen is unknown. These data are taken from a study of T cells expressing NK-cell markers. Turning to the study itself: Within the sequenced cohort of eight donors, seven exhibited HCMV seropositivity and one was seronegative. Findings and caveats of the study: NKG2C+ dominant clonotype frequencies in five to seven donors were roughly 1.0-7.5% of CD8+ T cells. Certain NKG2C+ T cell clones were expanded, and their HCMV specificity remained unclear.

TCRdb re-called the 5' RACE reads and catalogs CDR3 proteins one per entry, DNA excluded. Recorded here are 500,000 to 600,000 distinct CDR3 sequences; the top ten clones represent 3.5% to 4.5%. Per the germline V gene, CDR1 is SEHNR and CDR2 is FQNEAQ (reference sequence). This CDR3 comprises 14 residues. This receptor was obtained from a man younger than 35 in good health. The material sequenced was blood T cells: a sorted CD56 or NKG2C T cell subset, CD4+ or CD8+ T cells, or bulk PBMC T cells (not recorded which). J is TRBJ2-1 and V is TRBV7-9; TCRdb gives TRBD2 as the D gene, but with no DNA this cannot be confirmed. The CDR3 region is CASAALRSYNEQFF.